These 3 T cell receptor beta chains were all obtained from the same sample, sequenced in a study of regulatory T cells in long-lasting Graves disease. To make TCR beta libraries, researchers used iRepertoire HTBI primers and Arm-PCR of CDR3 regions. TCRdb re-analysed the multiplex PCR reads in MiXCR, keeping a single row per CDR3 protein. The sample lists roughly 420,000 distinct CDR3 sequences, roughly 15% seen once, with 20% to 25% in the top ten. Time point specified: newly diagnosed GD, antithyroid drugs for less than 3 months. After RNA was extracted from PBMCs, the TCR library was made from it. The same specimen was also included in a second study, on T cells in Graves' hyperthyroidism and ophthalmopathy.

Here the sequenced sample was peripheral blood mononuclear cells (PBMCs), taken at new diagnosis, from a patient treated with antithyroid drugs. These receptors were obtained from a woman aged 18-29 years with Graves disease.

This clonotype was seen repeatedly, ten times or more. CDR3 bases: TGTGCCAGCAGTTGGAGTGCGACAACATCCTACGAGCAGTACTTC. The encoded protein is CASSWSATTSYEQYF. V and J are TRBV6-2 or TRBV6-3 and TRBJ2-7; D gene unclear. Germline V gene lookup returns CDR1 MNHEY and CDR2 SVGEGT. Trimming cost V 4 bases and J 1 base, with 14 bases left between them. The CDR3 runs 15 residues.

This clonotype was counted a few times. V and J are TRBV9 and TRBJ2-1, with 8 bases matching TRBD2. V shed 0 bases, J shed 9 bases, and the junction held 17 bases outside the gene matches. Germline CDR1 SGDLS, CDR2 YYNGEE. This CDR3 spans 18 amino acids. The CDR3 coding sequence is TGTGCCAGCAGCGTAGAGATCCCTCACCGGAGCGGGAGCACTGAGCAGTTCTTC. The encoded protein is CASSVEIPHRSGSTEQFF.

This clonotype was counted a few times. The CDR3 spells CSVLRDIANTGELFF. The CDR3 coding sequence is TGCAGCGTGCTCCGGGACATTGCGAACACCGGGGAGCTGTTTTTT. The chain has TRBV29-1 and TRBJ2-2, with D possibly matching TRBD1 (6 bases). Trimming left V 6 bases short and J 0 bases short, with 14 bases between. The germline V gene encodes CDR1 SQVTM and CDR2 ANQGSEA. This CDR3 has 15 residues.